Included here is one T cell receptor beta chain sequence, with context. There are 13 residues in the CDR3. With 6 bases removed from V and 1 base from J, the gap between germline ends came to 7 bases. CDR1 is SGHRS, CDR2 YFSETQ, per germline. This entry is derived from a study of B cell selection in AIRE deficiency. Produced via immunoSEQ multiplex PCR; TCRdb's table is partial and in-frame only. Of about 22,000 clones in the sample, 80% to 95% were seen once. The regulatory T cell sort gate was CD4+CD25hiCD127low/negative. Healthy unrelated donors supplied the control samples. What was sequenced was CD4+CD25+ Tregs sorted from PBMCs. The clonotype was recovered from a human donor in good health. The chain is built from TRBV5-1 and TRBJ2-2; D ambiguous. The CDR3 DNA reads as TGCGCCAGCATGCTCAGGAACACCGGGGAGCTGTTTTTT. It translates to CASMLRNTGELFF.